This is a list of T cell receptor beta chains from one sample in a study of identical twins. TCRdb reanalysed the 5' RACE reads using MiXCR and keeps one entry per CDR3 protein. The sample yields about 330,000 distinct CDR3 sequences, 9% to 15% seen once. The data also belong to a second study, concerning yellow fever vaccine responses in identical twins.

Sequenced sample: CD8+ T cells sorted from blood. These receptors were collected from a young woman in good health. The CDR3 runs from the conserved cysteine through the conserved F or W. D genes are given only for firm matches. Size tells how often a clone was seen (once, few, many) or the class of an expanded clone, and some rows leave it out.

d_call: NA; cdr3_length: 15; clone_size: NA; j_call: TRBJ2-3; v_call: TRBV7-8; cdr3_nt: TGTGCCAGCAGACGGTACCCCAGGAACACAGATACGCAGTATTTT; cdr3_aa: CASRRYPRNTDTQYF
d_call: NA; cdr3_length: 15; clone_size: few; j_call: TRBJ2-5; v_call: TRBV4-1; cdr3_nt: TGCGCCAGCAGCCAAGATATTCAAGCGTGGGAGACCCAGTACTTC; cdr3_aa: CASSQDIQAWETQYF
d_call: NA; cdr3_length: 13; clone_size: NA; j_call: TRBJ2-1; v_call: TRBV27; cdr3_nt: TGTGCCAGCACCCCTAACTCCTACAATGAGCAGTTCTTC; cdr3_aa: CASTPNSYNEQFF
d_call: NA; cdr3_length: 14; clone_size: NA; j_call: TRBJ1-2; v_call: TRBV9; cdr3_nt: TGTGCCAGCAGCCTAGCCAGGGACAACTATGGCTACACCTTC; cdr3_aa: CASSLARDNYGYTF
d_call: NA; cdr3_length: 14; clone_size: many; j_call: TRBJ2-3; v_call: TRBV24-1; cdr3_nt: TGTGCCACCAGTGATTTGGGCAGCGCAGATACGCAGTATTTT; cdr3_aa: CATSDLGSADTQYF
d_call: TRBD2; cdr3_length: 16; clone_size: few; j_call: TRBJ2-1; v_call: TRBV10-3; cdr3_nt: TGTGCCATCAGCGGGACTAGCGGGGGCCTATACAATGAGCAGTTCTTC; cdr3_aa: CAISGTSGGLYNEQFF
d_call: NA; cdr3_length: 15; clone_size: NA; j_call: TRBJ2-3; v_call: TRBV2; cdr3_nt: TGTGCCAGCACCCCAGCTAGCGCCCCCACAGATACGCAGTATTTT; cdr3_aa: CASTPASAPTDTQYF
d_call: TRBD2; cdr3_length: 17; clone_size: few; j_call: TRBJ2-2; v_call: TRBV20-1; cdr3_nt: TGCAGTGCTAGTTGGGCTAGCGGGGAATCCACCTTCGGGGAGCTGTTTTTT; cdr3_aa: CSASWASGESTFGELFF
d_call: NA; cdr3_length: 10; clone_size: NA; j_call: TRBJ1-2; v_call: TRBV2; cdr3_nt: TGTGCCAGCAGGCAAACTGGCTACACCTTC; cdr3_aa: CASRQTGYTF
d_call: NA; cdr3_length: 14; clone_size: few; j_call: TRBJ2-7; v_call: TRBV2; cdr3_nt: TGTGCCAGCAGTGATCCCCGGGGGCTCTACGAGCAGTACTTC; cdr3_aa: CASSDPRGLYEQYF
d_call: NA; cdr3_length: 15; clone_size: many; j_call: TRBJ1-1; v_call: TRBV19; cdr3_nt: TGTGCCAGTAGGACCCTACAGGGAGGCGCCACTGAAGCTTTCTTT; cdr3_aa: CASRTLQGGATEAFF
d_call: NA; cdr3_length: 13; clone_size: NA; j_call: TRBJ1-1; v_call: TRBV7-3; cdr3_nt: TGTGCCAGCAGCTCCGGGCTCCGCACTGAAGCTTTCTTT; cdr3_aa: CASSSGLRTEAFF
d_call: TRBD2; cdr3_length: 15; clone_size: few; j_call: TRBJ2-1; v_call: TRBV19; cdr3_nt: TGTGCCAGTAGATTAGCGGGAGGGCCGTTTGGAGAGCAGTTCTTC; cdr3_aa: CASRLAGGPFGEQFF
d_call: NA; cdr3_length: 19; clone_size: few; j_call: TRBJ1-5; v_call: TRBV27; cdr3_nt: TGTGCCAGCAGTACACTAAGAATTGGGGCCTCAGGGGACCGTCAGCCCCAGCATTTT; cdr3_aa: CASSTLRIGASGDRQPQHF
d_call: NA; cdr3_length: 17; clone_size: few; j_call: TRBJ2-4; v_call: TRBV7-4; cdr3_nt: TGTGCCAGCAGCTTAGCGCTCGTGATCCTAGCCAAAAACATTCAGTACTTC; cdr3_aa: CASSLALVILAKNIQYF
d_call: NA; cdr3_length: 15; clone_size: many; j_call: TRBJ2-1; v_call: TRBV15; cdr3_nt: TGTGCCACCAGCAGAGACCCCCGTTCGTTCAATGAGCAGTTCTTC; cdr3_aa: CATSRDPRSFNEQFF
d_call: NA; cdr3_length: 16; clone_size: NA; j_call: TRBJ2-4; v_call: TRBV6-1; cdr3_nt: TGTGCCAGCACCCAAGCCTTCGAGGGCTCAAAAAACATTCAGTACTTC; cdr3_aa: CASTQAFEGSKNIQYF
d_call: TRBD2; cdr3_length: 15; clone_size: few; j_call: TRBJ2-3; v_call: TRBV7-2; cdr3_nt: TGTGCCAGCAGCTTAACTAGCGGGGGTAGAGATACGCAGTATTTT; cdr3_aa: CASSLTSGGRDTQYF
d_call: TRBD2; cdr3_length: 16; clone_size: NA; j_call: TRBJ2-3; v_call: TRBV29-1; cdr3_nt: TGCAGCGTTGTTTCGGGGGCTAGCGGGAGTTTAGATACGCAGTATTTT; cdr3_aa: CSVVSGASGSLDTQYF
d_call: TRBD1; cdr3_length: 13; clone_size: NA; j_call: TRBJ2-7; v_call: TRBV10-3; cdr3_nt: TGTGCCATCAGGTCGGGACAGGGGTACGAGCAGTACTTC; cdr3_aa: CAIRSGQGYEQYF
d_call: TRBD2; cdr3_length: 15; clone_size: NA; j_call: TRBJ2-5; v_call: TRBV3-1; cdr3_nt: TGTGCCAGCAGCTGGATGGCGGGGGGTGAAGAGACCCAGTACTTC; cdr3_aa: CASSWMAGGEETQYF
d_call: NA; cdr3_length: 15; clone_size: NA; j_call: TRBJ1-3; v_call: TRBV12-3/TRBV12-4; cdr3_nt: TGTGCCAGCAGTTACTCCGGGACACTCGGAAACACCATATATTTT; cdr3_aa: CASSYSGTLGNTIYF
d_call: NA; cdr3_length: 14; clone_size: NA; j_call: TRBJ2-5; v_call: TRBV29-1; cdr3_nt: TGCAGCGTTGAAGCCGCCCGACGGGAAGAGACCCAGTACTTC; cdr3_aa: CSVEAARREETQYF
d_call: NA; cdr3_length: 16; clone_size: NA; j_call: TRBJ2-7; v_call: TRBV28; cdr3_nt: TGTGCCAGCAGTTTATGCTGCGGGATAGTCGTATACGAGCAGTACTTC; cdr3_aa: CASSLCCGIVVYEQYF
d_call: NA; cdr3_length: 14; clone_size: few; j_call: TRBJ2-7; v_call: TRBV27; cdr3_nt: TGTGCCAGCAGTCCGTCGACTAGTTCCTACGAGCAGTACTTC; cdr3_aa: CASSPSTSSYEQYF
d_call: TRBD1; cdr3_length: 13; clone_size: many; j_call: TRBJ2-1; v_call: TRBV12-3/TRBV12-4; cdr3_nt: TGTGCCAGCAGTTCGACAGGGTGGAATGAGCAGTTCTTC; cdr3_aa: CASSSTGWNEQFF
d_call: NA; cdr3_length: 16; clone_size: few; j_call: TRBJ1-2; v_call: TRBV28; cdr3_nt: TGTGCCAGCAGTGCGGGAAGGGGGGCGCCCGGGGGTGGCTACACCTTC; cdr3_aa: CASSAGRGAPGGGYTF
d_call: NA; cdr3_length: 15; clone_size: NA; j_call: TRBJ2-7; v_call: TRBV28; cdr3_nt: TGTGCCAGCAGAACCCAGACAGGAGGCTCCTACGAGCAGTACTTC; cdr3_aa: CASRTQTGGSYEQYF
d_call: NA; cdr3_length: 13; clone_size: NA; j_call: TRBJ2-5; v_call: TRBV20-1; cdr3_nt: TGCAGTGCTAGTAATGCGGAAAATGGGACCCAGTACTTC; cdr3_aa: CSASNAENGTQYF
d_call: TRBD1; cdr3_length: 17; clone_size: NA; j_call: TRBJ1-1; v_call: TRBV4-1; cdr3_nt: TGCGCCAGCAGCCAAGAGCCGGGACAGTTAAAGAACACTGAAGCTTTCTTT; cdr3_aa: CASSQEPGQLKNTEAFF
d_call: NA; cdr3_length: 16; clone_size: few; j_call: TRBJ2-3; v_call: TRBV20-1; cdr3_nt: TGCAGTGCTAGGGAGGGTGACTCTCCTAGCACAGATACGCAGTATTTT; cdr3_aa: CSAREGDSPSTDTQYF
d_call: NA; cdr3_length: 15; clone_size: NA; j_call: TRBJ2-3; v_call: TRBV5-1; cdr3_nt: TGCGCCAGCAGCTCGAGTGTGGGCTTGACAGATACGCAGTATTTT; cdr3_aa: CASSSSVGLTDTQYF
d_call: TRBD2; cdr3_length: 17; clone_size: few; j_call: TRBJ2-1; v_call: TRBV7-6; cdr3_nt: TGTGCCAGCAGCTTCCCGACTAGCGGGAGCGGGTTTGACGAGCAGTTCTTC; cdr3_aa: CASSFPTSGSGFDEQFF
d_call: NA; cdr3_length: 15; clone_size: once; j_call: TRBJ2-7; v_call: TRBV19; cdr3_nt: TGTGCCAGTAGCCCTAGGGACTCCACCAGCAGAGAGCAGTACTTC; cdr3_aa: CASSPRDSTSREQYF
d_call: NA; cdr3_length: 14; clone_size: many; j_call: TRBJ1-1; v_call: TRBV12-3/TRBV12-4; cdr3_nt: TGTGCCAGCAGCGGCAAGGGAGGGAACACTGAAGCTTTCTTT; cdr3_aa: CASSGKGGNTEAFF
d_call: TRBD2; cdr3_length: 14; clone_size: few; j_call: TRBJ2-5; v_call: TRBV2; cdr3_nt: TGTGCCAGTGTTCTTGGGACTAGAGTGGAGACCCAGTACTTC; cdr3_aa: CASVLGTRVETQYF
d_call: TRBD1; cdr3_length: 16; clone_size: few; j_call: TRBJ1-1; v_call: TRBV3-1; cdr3_nt: TGTGCCAGCAGCCAAGAGCCGGGACAGGGGGTCCCTGAAGCTTTCTTT; cdr3_aa: CASSQEPGQGVPEAFF
d_call: TRBD1; cdr3_length: 18; clone_size: few; j_call: TRBJ2-2; v_call: TRBV9; cdr3_nt: TGTGCCAGCAGCCCCCAATATACAGGGGGCGGTGACACCGGGGAGCTGTTTTTT; cdr3_aa: CASSPQYTGGGDTGELFF
d_call: TRBD2; cdr3_length: 14; clone_size: NA; j_call: TRBJ2-3; v_call: TRBV28; cdr3_nt: TGTGCCAGCAGGGGACTAGCGGGCACAGATACGCAGTATTTT; cdr3_aa: CASRGLAGTDTQYF